The 20 T cell receptor beta chains reported below all come from one sample, sequenced in a study of CD8 T cells in ankylosing spondylitis. TCRdb reanalysed the 5' RACE reads using MiXCR and keeps one entry per CDR3 protein. The table has over 110,000 distinct CDR3 sequences, approximately 9.2% seen once. Material: synovial fluid, either unsorted or a sorted T cell fraction (not recorded which). The receptors come from a male donor with ankylosing spondylitis.

There are many counts of this clonotype. The chain has TRBV5-1 and TRBJ2-7; D gene unclear. The germline V and J ends were trimmed by 0 bases and 0 bases, with 13 bases remaining between them. The CDR3 contains 16 residues. CDR1 is SGHRS and CDR2 is YFSETQ in the germline V gene. This CDR3 reads CASSLAGAGSSYEQYF. The CDR3 DNA sequence: TGCGCCAGCAGCTTGGCCGGTGCAGGAAGCTCCTACGAGCAGTACTTC.

The CDR3 DNA follows: TGTGCCAGCAGCTTACGGGACAGAAACACTGAAGCTTTCTTT. Protein sequence: CASSLRDRNTEAFF. The V and J genes are TRBV7-8 and TRBJ1-1; 7 nucleotides agree with TRBD1. The trim removed 2 bases at V and 2 bases at J, leaving 2 bases unmatched. Germline loops: CDR1 SGHVS, CDR2 FQNEAQ. CDR3 size: 14 residues.

This clonotype was seen many times. The genes are TRBV7-2 and TRBJ1-1, with TRBD1 matching 7 bases. Germline-derived CDR1 and CDR2 are SGHTA and FQGNSA. The CDR3 has 13 amino acids. With V trimmed by 2 bases and J by 7 bases, 4 bases remained unmatched. In nucleotides, the CDR3 is TGTGCCAGCAGCTTATGGGACAGAGTTGAAGCTTTCTTT. This gives the protein CASSLWDRVEAFF.

The rearrangement joins TRBV28 to TRBJ1-5, with D perhaps matching TRBD1 (6 bases). The CDR3 covers 17 residues. Germline assignment: CDR1 MDHEN and CDR2 SYDVKM. Trimming pared 7 bases from V and 0 bases from J, leaving 19 bases between. The CDR3 region is CASTLGSGQYSNQPQHF. The DNA of the CDR3 is TGTGCCAGCACTTTGGGATCTGGACAGTATAGCAATCAGCCCCAGCATTTT.

This clonotype has ten or more counts. CDR3 nucleotides: TGTGCCAGCGGACTAGCTGTCCAAAGGGAGCAGTTCTTC. It translates to CASGLAVQREQFF. The rearrangement uses TRBV7-8 and TRBJ2-1, with 8 nucleotides matching TRBD2. The CDR3 sequence is 13 residues long. V shed 8 bases and J 10 bases; nucleotides not matched to a gene: 10. Germline CDR1 is SGHVS and CDR2 is FQNEAQ.

In its sample, this clonotype was seen many times. CDR3 sequence reads: CASTLNTGELFF. The DNA for the CDR3 is TGTGCCAGTACATTGAACACCGGGGAGCTGTTTTTT. The J gene is TRBJ2-2, the V gene TRBV2; D uncertain. Trimming stripped 9 bases from V and 1 base from J, with 6 bases between. This CDR3 is 12 amino acids long. CDR1 is SNHLY, CDR2 FYNNEI, per germline.

CDR3 coding DNA: TGTGCCAGCAGTTACGTTAGGACAGGGCACAATGAGCAGTTCTTC. This encodes CASSYVRTGHNEQFF. The V call is TRBV6-5, the J call TRBJ2-1; 8 bases match TRBD1. The CDR3 has 15 amino acids. Losses at the gene ends were 2 bases for V and 5 bases for J; bases not matched to a gene: 5. Germline values: CDR1 MNHEY, CDR2 SVGAGI.

In its sample, this clonotype was seen many times. The chain recombines TRBV6-2 or TRBV6-3 with TRBJ1-5; possible D gene TRBD1, 5 bases. From germline, CDR1 is MNHEY and CDR2 SVGEGT. V dropped 4 bases and J dropped 1 base, with 14 bases sitting between them. The CDR3 contains 16 residues. The CDR3: CASSSRGGVSNQPQHF. The DNA of the CDR3 is TGTGCCAGCAGTTCAAGGGGAGGTGTAAGCAATCAGCCCCAGCATTTT.

This clonotype was counted ten times or more. The rearrangement links TRBV7-9 to TRBJ2-6; possibly TRBD1 for D (5 bases). Per the germline V gene, CDR1 is SEHNR and CDR2 is FQNEAQ (reference sequence). V gave up 5 bases and J gave up 2 bases, with 13 bases separating them. The CDR3 totals 16 residues. This CDR3 reads CASSPKGNAGANVLTF. The CDR3 DNA reads as TGTGCCAGCAGCCCCAAGGGGAATGCTGGGGCCAACGTCCTGACTTTC.

Details on this clonotype: The germline gene is not matched at one end of the junction; a read error may be the cause. CDR3 residues: CASSYVFGATTEKLFF. CDR3 in DNA: TGTGCCAGCAGCTATGTCTTCGGGGCAACTACTGAAAAACTGTTTTTT. V usage is TRBV7-2 and J usage is TRBJ1-4; maybe TRBD1 (5 bases). Germline V gene data show CDR1 as SGHTA and CDR2 as FQGNSA. The CDR3 contains 16 residues.

This clonotype was detected only a few times. The chain has TRBV25-1 and TRBJ2-7; D not resolved. The CDR3 runs to 12 residues. Trimming shortened V by 5 bases and J by 3 bases, and 8 bases separated the two germline ends. Germline CDR1 and CDR2: MGHDK and SYGVNS. The CDR3 coding sequence is TGTGCCAGCAGTCAACTCGGCTACGAGCAGTACTTC. Translating it yields CASSQLGYEQYF.

CDR3 residues: CASSLSGGWGQPQHF. DNA for the CDR3: TGTGCCAGCAGTTTAAGTGGGGGCTGGGGGCAGCCCCAGCATTTT. The chain combines TRBV28 with TRBJ1-5, with a weak D call TRBD1 (6 bases). CDR3 length: 15 amino acids. The germline V gene encodes CDR1 MDHEN and CDR2 SYDVKM. Between the trimmed V and J ends, which lost 2 bases and 7 bases, there was a span of 15 bases.

There are a few counts of this clonotype. V usage is TRBV7-9 and J usage is TRBJ2-2; TRBD2 matches at 8 bases. CDR3 length: 17 residues. Germline trimming cut 5 bases from V and 1 base from J; bases unmatched to any gene: 9. Germline assignment: CDR1 SEHNR and CDR2 FQNEAQ (reference sequence). The CDR3 spells CASSPLAGGMNTGELFF. The CDR3 DNA is TGTGCCAGCAGCCCATTGGCGGGGGGCATGAACACCGGGGAGCTGTTTTTT.

This clonotype was picked up many times. J is TRBJ2-1 and V is TRBV3-1; 9 nucleotides align to TRBD2. With V trimmed by 5 bases and J by 3 bases, 11 bases remained unmatched. The CDR3 is 17 residues long. Germline CDR1 LGHDT, CDR2 YNNKEL (reference sequence). CDR3 nucleotides: TGTGCCAGCAGCTCGGTTAGCGGGAGCTACGACTACAATGAGCAGTTCTTC. This translates into CASSSVSGSYDYNEQFF.

This clonotype was observed a handful of times. The J gene is TRBJ2-7, the V gene TRBV6-2 or TRBV6-3; D uncertain. The germline V gene has CDR1 MNHEY and CDR2 SVGEGT. The CDR3 covers 15 residues. The V end lost 0 bases, the J end lost 0 bases, and 9 bases lay between the germline ends. The CDR3 loop reads CASSYSIASSYEQYF. DNA of the CDR3: TGTGCCAGCAGTTACTCAATTGCCAGCTCCTACGAGCAGTACTTC.

This clonotype was counted only a few times. The V call is TRBV6-2 or TRBV6-3, the J call TRBJ2-7, with 7 bases lining up with TRBD1. The CDR3 extends over 15 amino acids. Per germline, CDR1 MNHEY and CDR2 SVGEGT. Losses at the gene ends were 4 bases for V and 0 bases for J; bases not matched to a gene: 6. As DNA, the CDR3 is TGTGCCAGCAGTTTACAGGGGATAACCTCCTACGAGCAGTACTTC. Translated, it gives CASSLQGITSYEQYF.

This rearrangement joins TRBV7-8 to TRBJ2-1; weak D call: TRBD1 (6 bases). V was shortened by 1 base and J by 0 bases, with 10 bases between the two germline ends. This CDR3 is built from 16 residues. Looked up from germline, CDR1 is SGHVS and CDR2 is FQNEAQ. Here the CDR3 DNA reads TGTGCCAGCAGCTTAGTCGGGACACGCTCCTACAATGAGCAGTTCTTC. It specifies CASSLVGTRSYNEQFF.

This clonotype showed up many times. The rearrangement links TRBV7-2 to TRBJ1-5; 7 bases match TRBD1. The V gene end was trimmed by 1 base and the J gene end by 3 bases; junction bases not matched to a gene: 3. This CDR3 has 15 residues. Germline V gene sequence: CDR1 SGHTA, CDR2 FQGNSA. CDR3 DNA sequence: TGTGCCAGCAGCTTAGAACAGGGGCTCAATCAGCCCCAGCATTTT. Translating it yields CASSLEQGLNQPQHF.

This clonotype was detected only a few times. The chain has TRBV7-2 and TRBJ2-3; D is uncertain. Trimming stripped 1 base from V and 2 bases from J, with 13 bases between. This CDR3 spans 16 amino acids. CDR1 and CDR2 from the germline V gene are SGHTA and FQGNSA. Here the CDR3 DNA reads TGTGCCAGCAGCTTAGGAGCCTTCCAGACCACAGATACGCAGTATTTT. This encodes CASSLGAFQTTDTQYF.

This clonotype was seen a handful of times. This chain links TRBV20-1 with TRBJ2-1; D remains unclear. The V gene's germline CDR1 is DFQATT and CDR2 SNEGSKA (reference sequence). This CDR3 contains 11 residues. Trimming took 3 bases from V and 7 from J, leaving 7 bases between them. Here the CDR3 reads CSASIPNEQFF. The CDR3 DNA reads TGCAGTGCTAGCATTCCGAATGAGCAGTTCTTC.